The subject of this entry is one TCR beta chain. These data belong to a study of T-cell reconstitution after alpha-beta-depleted transplantation in children. Unmatched junction bases numbered 6, after V lost 3 bases and J lost 0 bases. This CDR3 comprises 16 residues. Unique molecular identifiers featured in how the TCRbeta library was prepared. Each CDR3 protein gets one entry after TCRdb re-called the PCR reads with MiXCR. The data show about 980,000 distinct CDR3 sequences, about 26% seen once. The rearrangement uses TRBV12-3 or TRBV12-4 and TRBJ2-3, with 7 bases matching TRBD1. The sequence derives from a boy under two years old who had a stem cell transplant for SCID, so the T cells may come from the graft donor. Sample: PBMCs, mostly from graft donor cells, taken 360 days after TCRalphabeta/CD19-depleted stem cell transplant. CDR3 coding DNA: TGTGCCAGCAGTTTGGGACAGCCCCTTAGCACAGATACGCAGTATTTT. Protein product: CASSLGQPLSTDTQYF.